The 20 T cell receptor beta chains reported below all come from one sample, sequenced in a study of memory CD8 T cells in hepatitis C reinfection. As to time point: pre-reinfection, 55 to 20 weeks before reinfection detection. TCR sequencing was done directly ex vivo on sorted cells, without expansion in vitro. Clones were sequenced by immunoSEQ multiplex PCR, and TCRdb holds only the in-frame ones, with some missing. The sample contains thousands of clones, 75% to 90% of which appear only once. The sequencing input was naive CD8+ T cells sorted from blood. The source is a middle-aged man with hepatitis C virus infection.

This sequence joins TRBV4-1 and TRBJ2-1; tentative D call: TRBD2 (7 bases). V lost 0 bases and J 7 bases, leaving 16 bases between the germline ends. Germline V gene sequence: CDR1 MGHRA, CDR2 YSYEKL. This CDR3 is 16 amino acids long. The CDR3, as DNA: TGCGCCAGCAGCCAAGAGGGGCGGGGAGGGGGGAATGAGCAGTTCTTC. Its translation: CASSQEGRGGGNEQFF.

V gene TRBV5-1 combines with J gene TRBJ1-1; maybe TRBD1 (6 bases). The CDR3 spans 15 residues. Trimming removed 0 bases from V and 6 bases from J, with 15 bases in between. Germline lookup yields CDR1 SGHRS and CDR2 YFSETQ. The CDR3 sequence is CASSLGSVGAAEAFF. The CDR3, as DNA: TGCGCCAGCAGCTTGGGATCGGTGGGGGCGGCTGAAGCTTTCTTT. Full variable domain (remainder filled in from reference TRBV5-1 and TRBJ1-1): KAGVTQTPRYLIKTRGQQVTLSCSPISGHRSVSWYQQTPGQGLQFLFEYFSETQRNKGNFPGRFSGRQFSNSRSEMNVSTLELGDSALYLCASSLGSVGAAEAFFGQGTRLTVV.

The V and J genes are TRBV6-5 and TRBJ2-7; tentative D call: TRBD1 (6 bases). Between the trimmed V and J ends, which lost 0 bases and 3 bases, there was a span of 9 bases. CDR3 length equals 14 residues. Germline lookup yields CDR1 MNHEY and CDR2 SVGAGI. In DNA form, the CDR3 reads TGTGCCAGCAGTTACTCGGGCAGGGGCTACGAGCAGTACTTC. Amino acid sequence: CASSYSGRGYEQYF.

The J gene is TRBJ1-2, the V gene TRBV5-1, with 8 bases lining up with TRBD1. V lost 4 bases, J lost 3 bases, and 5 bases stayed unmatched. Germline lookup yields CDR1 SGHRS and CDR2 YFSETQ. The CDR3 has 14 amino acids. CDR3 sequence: CASSRTGFDYGYTF. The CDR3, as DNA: TGCGCCAGCAGCCGGACAGGGTTTGACTATGGCTACACCTTC.

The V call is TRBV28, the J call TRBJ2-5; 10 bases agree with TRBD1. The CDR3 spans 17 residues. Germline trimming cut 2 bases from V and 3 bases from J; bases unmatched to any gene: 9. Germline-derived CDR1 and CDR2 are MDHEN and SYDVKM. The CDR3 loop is CASSLTSGTGVEETQYF. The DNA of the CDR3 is TGTGCCAGCAGTTTAACTTCTGGGACAGGGGTGGAAGAGACCCAGTACTTC.

The CDR3 loop is CASSPFELAGVYEQYF. The DNA for the CDR3 is TGTGCCAGCTCACCTTTCGAGCTAGCGGGAGTCTACGAGCAGTACTTC. The V gene is TRBV18, the J gene TRBJ2-7, with 10 bases aligning to TRBD2. Looked up from germline, CDR1 is KGHSH and CDR2 is LQKENI. With 3 bases clipped from V and 3 bases from J, the junction kept 8 bases outside the gene matches. This CDR3 region has 16 residues.

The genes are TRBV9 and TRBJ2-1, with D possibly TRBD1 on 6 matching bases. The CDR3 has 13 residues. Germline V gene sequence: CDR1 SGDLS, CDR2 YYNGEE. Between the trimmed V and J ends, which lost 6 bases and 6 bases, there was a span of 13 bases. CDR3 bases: TGTGCCAGCAATGAACAGGGTCCCAATGAGCAGTTCTTC. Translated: CASNEQGPNEQFF.

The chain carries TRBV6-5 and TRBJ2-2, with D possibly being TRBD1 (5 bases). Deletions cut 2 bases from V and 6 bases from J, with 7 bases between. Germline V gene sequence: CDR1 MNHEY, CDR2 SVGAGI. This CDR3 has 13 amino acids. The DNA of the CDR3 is TGTGCCAGCAGTTACACAGGATCCGGGGAGCTGTTTTTT. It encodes CASSYTGSGELFF.

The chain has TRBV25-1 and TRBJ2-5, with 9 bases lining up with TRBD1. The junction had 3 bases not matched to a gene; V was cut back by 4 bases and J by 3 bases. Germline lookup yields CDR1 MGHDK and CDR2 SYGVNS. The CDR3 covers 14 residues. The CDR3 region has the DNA TGTGCCAGCAGTGTCCGGGACAGGGAAGAGACCCAGTACTTC. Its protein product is CASSVRDREETQYF.

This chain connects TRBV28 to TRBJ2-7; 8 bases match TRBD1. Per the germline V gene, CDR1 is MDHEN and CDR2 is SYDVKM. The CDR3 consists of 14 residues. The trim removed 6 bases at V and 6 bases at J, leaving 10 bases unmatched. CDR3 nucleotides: TGTGCCAGCAGATCAATGACAGGGGCGACCGAGCAGTACTTC. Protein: CASRSMTGATEQYF.

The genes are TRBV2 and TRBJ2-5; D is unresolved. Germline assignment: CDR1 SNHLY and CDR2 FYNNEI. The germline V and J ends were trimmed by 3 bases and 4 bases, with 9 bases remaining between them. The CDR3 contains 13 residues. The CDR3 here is CASSDSELETQYF. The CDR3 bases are TGTGCCAGCAGTGATTCGGAGTTAGAGACCCAGTACTTC.

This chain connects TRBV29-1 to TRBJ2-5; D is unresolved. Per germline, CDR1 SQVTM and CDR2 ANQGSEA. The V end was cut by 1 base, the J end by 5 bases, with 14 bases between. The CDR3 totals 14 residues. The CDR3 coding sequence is TGCAGCGTTGAAGGTTGGTCATCTGAGGAGACCCAGTACTTC. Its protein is CSVEGWSSEETQYF.

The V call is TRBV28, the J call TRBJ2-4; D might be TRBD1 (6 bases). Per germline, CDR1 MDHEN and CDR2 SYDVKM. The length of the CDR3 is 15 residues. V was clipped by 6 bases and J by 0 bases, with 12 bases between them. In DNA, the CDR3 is TGTGCCAGCAGACGGACAGACCTAGCCAAAAACATTCAGTACTTC. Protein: CASRRTDLAKNIQYF.

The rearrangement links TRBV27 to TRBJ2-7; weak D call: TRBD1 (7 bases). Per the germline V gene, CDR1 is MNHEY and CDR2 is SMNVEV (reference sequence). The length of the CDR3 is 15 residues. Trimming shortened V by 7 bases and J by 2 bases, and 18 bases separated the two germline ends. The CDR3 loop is CASTQAAGGTYEQYF. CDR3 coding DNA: TGTGCCAGCACCCAGGCGGCAGGGGGGACCTACGAGCAGTACTTC.

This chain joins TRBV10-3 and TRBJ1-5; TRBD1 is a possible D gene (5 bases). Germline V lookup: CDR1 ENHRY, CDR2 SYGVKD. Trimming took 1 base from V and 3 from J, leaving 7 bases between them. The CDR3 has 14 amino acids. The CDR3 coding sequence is TGTGCCATCAGTGAGTGGGGGGACAATCAGCCCCAGCATTTT. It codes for CAISEWGDNQPQHF.

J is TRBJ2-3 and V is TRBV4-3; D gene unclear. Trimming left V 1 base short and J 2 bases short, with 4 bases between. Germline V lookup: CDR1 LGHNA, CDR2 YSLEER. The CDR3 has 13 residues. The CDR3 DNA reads TGCGCCAGCAGCCAAGGGGCCACAGATACGCAGTATTTT. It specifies CASSQGATDTQYF.

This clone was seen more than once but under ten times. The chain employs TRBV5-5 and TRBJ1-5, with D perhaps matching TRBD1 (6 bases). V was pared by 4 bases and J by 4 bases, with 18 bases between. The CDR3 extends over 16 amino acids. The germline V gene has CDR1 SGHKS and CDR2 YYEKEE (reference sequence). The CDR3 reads CASSHRDNGLNQPQHF. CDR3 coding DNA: TGTGCCAGCAGCCACAGGGATAACGGGCTGAATCAGCCCCAGCATTTT.

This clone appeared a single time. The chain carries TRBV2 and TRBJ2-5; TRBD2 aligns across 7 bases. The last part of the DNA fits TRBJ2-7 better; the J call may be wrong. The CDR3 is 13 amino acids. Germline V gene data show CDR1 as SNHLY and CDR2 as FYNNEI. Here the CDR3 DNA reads TGTGCCAGCAGGAGACTAGCTTCCTACGAGCAGTACTTC. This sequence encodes CASRRLASYEQYF.

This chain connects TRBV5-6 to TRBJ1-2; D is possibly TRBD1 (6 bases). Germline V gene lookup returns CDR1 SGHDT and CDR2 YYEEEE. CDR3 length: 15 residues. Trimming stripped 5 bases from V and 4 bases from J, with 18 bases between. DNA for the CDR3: TGTGCCAGCAGACAGGAAGCACAGGGAGTCTATGGCTACACCTTC. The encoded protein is CASRQEAQGVYGYTF.

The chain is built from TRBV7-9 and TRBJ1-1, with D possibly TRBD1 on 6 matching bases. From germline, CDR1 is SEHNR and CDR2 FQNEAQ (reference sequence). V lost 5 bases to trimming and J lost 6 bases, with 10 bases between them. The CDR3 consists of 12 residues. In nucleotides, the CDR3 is TGTGCCAGCAGCCAGGGGAGGGCTGAAGCTTTCTTT. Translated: CASSQGRAEAFF.